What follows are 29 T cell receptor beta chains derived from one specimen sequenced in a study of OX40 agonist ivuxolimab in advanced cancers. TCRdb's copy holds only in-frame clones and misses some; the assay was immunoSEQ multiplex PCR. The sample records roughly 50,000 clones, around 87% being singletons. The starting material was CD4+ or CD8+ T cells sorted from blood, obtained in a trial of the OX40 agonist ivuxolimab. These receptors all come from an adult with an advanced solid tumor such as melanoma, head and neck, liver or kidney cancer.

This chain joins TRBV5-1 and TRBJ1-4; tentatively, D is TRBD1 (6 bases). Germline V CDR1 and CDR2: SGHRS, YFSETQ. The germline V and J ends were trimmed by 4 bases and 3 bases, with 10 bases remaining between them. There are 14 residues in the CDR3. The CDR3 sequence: CASSAGQPNEKLFF. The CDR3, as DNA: TGCGCCAGCAGCGCCGGACAGCCTAATGAAAAACTGTTTTTT. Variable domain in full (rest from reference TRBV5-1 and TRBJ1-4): KAGVTQTPRYLIKTRGQQVTLSCSPISGHRSVSWYQQTPGQGLQFLFEYFSETQRNKGNFPGRFSGRQFSNSRSEMNVSTLELGDSALYLCASSAGQPNEKLFFGSGTQLSVL.

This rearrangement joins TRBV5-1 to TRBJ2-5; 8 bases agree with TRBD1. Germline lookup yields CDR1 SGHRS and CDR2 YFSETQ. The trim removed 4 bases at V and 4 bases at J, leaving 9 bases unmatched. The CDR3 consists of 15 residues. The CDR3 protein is CASSPGGTGRETQYF. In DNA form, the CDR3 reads TGCGCCAGCAGCCCGGGTGGGACAGGCAGAGAGACCCAGTACTTC.

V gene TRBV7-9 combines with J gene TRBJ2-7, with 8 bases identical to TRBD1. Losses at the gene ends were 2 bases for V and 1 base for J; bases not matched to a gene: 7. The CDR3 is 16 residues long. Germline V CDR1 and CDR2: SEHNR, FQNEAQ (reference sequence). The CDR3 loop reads CASSLQMTGESYEQYF. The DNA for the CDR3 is TGTGCCAGCAGCTTACAAATGACAGGGGAATCCTACGAGCAGTACTTC. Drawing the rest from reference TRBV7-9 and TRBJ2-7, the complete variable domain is DTGVSQNPRHKITKRGQNVTFRCDPISEHNRLYWYRQTLGQGPEFLTYFQNEAQLEKSRLLSDRFSAERPKGSFSTLEIQRTEQGDSAMYLCASSLQMTGESYEQYFGPGTRLTVT.

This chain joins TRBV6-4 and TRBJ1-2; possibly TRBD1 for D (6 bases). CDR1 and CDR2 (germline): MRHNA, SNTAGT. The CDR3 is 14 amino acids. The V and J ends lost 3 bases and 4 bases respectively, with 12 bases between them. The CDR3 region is CASSDEGRGYGYTF. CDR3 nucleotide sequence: TGTGCCAGCAGTGATGAGGGCAGGGGCTATGGCTACACCTTC.

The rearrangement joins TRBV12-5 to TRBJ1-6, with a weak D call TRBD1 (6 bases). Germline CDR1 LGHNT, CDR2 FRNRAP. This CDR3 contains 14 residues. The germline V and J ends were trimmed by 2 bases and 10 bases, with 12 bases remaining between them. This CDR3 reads CASGLRPGGSPLHF. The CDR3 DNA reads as TGTGCTAGTGGTTTGCGCCCTGGGGGCTCACCCCTCCACTTT.

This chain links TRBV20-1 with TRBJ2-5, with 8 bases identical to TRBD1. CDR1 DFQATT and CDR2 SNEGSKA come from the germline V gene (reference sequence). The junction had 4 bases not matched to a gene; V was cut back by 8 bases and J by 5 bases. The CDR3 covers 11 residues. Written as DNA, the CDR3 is TGCAGTTCAAACAGGGGGGAGACCCAGTACTTC. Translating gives CSSNRGETQYF.

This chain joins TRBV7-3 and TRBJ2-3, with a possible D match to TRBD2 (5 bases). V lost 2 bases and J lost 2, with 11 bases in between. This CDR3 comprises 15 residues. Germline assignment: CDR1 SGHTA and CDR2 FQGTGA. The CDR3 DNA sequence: TGTGCCAGCAGCTTAGAGGGTCGAAACACAGATACGCAGTATTTT. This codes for CASSLEGRNTDTQYF.

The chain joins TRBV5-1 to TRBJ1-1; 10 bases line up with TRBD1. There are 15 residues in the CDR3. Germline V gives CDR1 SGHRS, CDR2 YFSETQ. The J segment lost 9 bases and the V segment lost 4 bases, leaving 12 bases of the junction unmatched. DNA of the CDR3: TGCGCCAGCAGCCCCGAGGGGGCGACAGGGGGCCAAGCTTTCTTT. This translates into CASSPEGATGGQAFF.

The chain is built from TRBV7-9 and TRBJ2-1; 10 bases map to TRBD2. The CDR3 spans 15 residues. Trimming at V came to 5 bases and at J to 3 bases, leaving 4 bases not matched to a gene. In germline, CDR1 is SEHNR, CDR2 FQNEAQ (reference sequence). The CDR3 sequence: CASSKSGGDYNEQFF. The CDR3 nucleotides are TGTGCCAGCAGCAAGAGCGGGGGGGACTACAATGAGCAGTTCTTC.

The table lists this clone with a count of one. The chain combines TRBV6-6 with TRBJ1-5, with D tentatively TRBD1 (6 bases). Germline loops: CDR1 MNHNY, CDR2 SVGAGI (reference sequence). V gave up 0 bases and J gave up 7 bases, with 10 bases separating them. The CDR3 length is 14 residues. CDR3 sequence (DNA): TGTGCCAGCAGTTACTCGACAGGTAGCCAGCCCCAGCATTTT. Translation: CASSYSTGSQPQHF.

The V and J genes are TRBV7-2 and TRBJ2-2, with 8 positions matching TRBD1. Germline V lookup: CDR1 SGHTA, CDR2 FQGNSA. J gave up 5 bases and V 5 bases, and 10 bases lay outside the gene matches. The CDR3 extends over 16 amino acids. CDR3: CASSPRTGTGTGELFF. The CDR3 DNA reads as TGTGCCAGCAGCCCTCGGACAGGGACGGGAACCGGGGAGCTGTTTTTT.

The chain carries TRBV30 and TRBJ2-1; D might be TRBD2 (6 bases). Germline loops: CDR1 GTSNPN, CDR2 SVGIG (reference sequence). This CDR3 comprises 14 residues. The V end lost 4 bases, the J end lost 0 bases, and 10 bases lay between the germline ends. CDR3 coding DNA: TGTGCCTGGATTTCCGGGAGCTCCTACAATGAGCAGTTCTTC. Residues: CAWISGSSYNEQFF.

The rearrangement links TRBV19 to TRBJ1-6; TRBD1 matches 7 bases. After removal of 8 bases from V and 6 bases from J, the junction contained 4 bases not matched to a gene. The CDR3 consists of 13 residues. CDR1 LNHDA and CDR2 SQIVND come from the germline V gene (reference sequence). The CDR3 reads CASRQGPNSPLHF. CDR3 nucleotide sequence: TGTGCCAGTCGACAGGGCCCTAATTCACCCCTCCACTTT.

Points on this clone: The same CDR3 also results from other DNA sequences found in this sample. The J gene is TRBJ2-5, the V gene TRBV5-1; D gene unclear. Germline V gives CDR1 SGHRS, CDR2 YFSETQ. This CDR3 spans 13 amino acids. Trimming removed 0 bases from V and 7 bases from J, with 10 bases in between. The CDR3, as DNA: TGCGCCAGCAGCTTGGTGCGAGGTGGGACCCAGTACTTC. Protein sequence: CASSLVRGGTQYF.

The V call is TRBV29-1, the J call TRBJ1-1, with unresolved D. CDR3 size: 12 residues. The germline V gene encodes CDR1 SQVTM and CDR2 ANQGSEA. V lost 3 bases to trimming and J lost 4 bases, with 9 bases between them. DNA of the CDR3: TGCAGCGTTGAGTTGGGGTCCACTGAAGCTTTCTTT. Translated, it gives CSVELGSTEAFF.

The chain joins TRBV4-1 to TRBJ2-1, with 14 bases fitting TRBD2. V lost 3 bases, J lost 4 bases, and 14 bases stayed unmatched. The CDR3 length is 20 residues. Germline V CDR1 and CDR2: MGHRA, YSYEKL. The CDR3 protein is CASSQLAVTSGGARYNEQFF. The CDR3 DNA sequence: TGCGCCAGCAGCCAGCTTGCCGTGACTAGCGGGGGGGCCAGGTACAATGAGCAGTTCTTC.

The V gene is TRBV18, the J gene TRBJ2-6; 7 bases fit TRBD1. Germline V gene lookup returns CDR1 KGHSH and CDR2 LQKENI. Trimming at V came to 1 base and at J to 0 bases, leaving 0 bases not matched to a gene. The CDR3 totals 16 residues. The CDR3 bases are TGTGCCAGCTCACCACGGACAGGCTCTGGGGCCAACGTCCTGACTTTC. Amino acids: CASSPRTGSGANVLTF.

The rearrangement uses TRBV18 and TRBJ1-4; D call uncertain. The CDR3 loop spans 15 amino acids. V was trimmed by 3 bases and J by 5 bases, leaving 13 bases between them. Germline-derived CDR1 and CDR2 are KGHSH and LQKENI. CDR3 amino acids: CASSPRDGSNEKLFF. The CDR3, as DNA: TGTGCCAGCTCACCGAGAGACGGTTCAAATGAAAAACTGTTTTTT.

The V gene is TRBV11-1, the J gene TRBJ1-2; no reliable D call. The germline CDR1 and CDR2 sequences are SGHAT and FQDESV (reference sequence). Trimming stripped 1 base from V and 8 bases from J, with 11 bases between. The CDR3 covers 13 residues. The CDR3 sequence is CASSLEGIGGYTF. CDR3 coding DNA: TGTGCCAGCAGCTTAGAAGGGATAGGCGGCTACACCTTC.

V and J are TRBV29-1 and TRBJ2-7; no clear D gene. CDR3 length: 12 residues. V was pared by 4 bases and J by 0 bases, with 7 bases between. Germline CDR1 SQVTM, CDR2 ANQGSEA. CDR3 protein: CSVGRSSYEQYF. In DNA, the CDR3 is TGCAGCGTTGGACGCTCCTCCTACGAGCAGTACTTC.

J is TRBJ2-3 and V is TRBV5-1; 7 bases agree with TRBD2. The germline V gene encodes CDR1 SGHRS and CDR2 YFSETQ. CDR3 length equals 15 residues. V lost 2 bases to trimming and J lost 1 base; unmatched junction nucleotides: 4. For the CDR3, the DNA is TGCGCCAGCAGCTTCGGTCGGGGGGGCACAGATACGCAGTATTTT. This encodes CASSFGRGGTDTQYF.

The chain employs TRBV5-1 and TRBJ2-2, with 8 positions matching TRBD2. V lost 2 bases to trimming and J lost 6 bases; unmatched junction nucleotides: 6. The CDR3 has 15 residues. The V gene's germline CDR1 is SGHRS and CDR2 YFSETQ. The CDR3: CASSFTAGVAGELFF. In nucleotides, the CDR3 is TGCGCCAGCAGCTTTACAGCGGGAGTGGCCGGGGAGCTGTTTTTT.

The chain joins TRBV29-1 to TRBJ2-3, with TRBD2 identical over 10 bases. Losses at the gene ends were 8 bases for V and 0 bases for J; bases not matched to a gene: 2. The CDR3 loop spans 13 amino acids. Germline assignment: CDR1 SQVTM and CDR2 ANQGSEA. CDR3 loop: CSTLAGSTDTQYF. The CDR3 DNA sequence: TGCAGCACACTAGCGGGGAGCACAGATACGCAGTATTTT.

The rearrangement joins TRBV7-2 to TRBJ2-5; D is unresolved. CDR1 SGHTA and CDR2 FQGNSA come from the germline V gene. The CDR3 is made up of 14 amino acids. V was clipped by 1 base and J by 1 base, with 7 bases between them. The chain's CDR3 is CASSLGNSQETQYF. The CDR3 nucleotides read TGTGCCAGCAGCTTAGGAAACAGCCAAGAGACCCAGTACTTC.

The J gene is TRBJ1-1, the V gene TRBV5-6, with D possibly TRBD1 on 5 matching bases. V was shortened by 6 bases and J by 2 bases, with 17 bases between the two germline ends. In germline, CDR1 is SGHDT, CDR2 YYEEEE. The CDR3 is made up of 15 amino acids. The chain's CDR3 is CASKYSTAANTEAFF. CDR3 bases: TGTGCCAGCAAGTACTCGACAGCCGCAAACACTGAAGCTTTCTTT.

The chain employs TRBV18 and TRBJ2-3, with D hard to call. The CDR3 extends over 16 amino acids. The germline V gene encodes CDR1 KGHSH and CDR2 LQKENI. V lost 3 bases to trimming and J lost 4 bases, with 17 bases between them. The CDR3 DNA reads TGTGCCAGCTCACCTCCGGGTCTCCCCGGCGCAGATACGCAGTATTTT. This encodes CASSPPGLPGADTQYF.

In nucleotides, the CDR3 is TGCGCCAGCAGCCAAGAATTAAAGGTGCTTGGCGAGCAGTACTTC. It is translated as CASSQELKVLGEQYF. This chain connects TRBV4-1 to TRBJ2-7; D not certain. CDR1 is MGHRA and CDR2 is YSYEKL in the germline V gene. The CDR3 sequence is 15 residues long. With 0 bases removed from V and 6 bases from J, the gap between germline ends came to 15 bases.

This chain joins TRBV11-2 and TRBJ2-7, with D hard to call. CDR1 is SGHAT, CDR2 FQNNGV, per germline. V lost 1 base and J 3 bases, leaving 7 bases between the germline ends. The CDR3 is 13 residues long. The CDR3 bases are TGTGCCAGCAGCTTAGGGACGGACTACGAGCAGTACTTC. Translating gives CASSLGTDYEQYF. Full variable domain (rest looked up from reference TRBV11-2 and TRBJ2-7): EAGVAQSPRYKIIEKRQSVAFWCNPISGHATLYWYQQILGQGPKLLIQFQNNGVVDDSQLPKDRFSAERLKGVDSTLKIQPAKLEDSAVYLCASSLGTDYEQYFGPGTRLTVT.

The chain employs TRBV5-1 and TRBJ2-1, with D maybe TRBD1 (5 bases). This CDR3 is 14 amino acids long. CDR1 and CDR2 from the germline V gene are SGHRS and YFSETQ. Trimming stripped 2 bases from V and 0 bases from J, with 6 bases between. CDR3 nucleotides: TGCGCCAGCAGCTTACAGGCCTCCTACAATGAGCAGTTCTTC. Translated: CASSLQASYNEQFF.